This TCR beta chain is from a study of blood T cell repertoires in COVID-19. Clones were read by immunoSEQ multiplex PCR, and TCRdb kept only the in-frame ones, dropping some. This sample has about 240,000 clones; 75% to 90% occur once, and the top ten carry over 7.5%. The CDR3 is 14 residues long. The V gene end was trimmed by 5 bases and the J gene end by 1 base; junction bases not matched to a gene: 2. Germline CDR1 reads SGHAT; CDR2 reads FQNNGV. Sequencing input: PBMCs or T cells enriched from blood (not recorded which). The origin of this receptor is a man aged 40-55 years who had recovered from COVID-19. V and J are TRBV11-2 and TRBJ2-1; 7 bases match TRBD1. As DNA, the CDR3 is TGTGCCAGCAGCCCGGACAGGTCCTACAATGAGCAGTTCTTC. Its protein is CASSPDRSYNEQFF.